The 17 T cell receptor beta chains below were found in one sample sequenced in a study of cytomegalovirus exposure and HLA in healthy donors. Vbeta (60) and Jbeta (13) primers were used in the PCR. Generated by immunoSEQ multiplex PCR, the TCRdb table keeps only in-frame clones and is missing some. The sample records around 300,000 clones, roughly 70% being singletons. The sample was PBMCs. These receptor sequences come from a female donor in good health and CMV-seronegative.

The chain combines TRBV6-5 with TRBJ1-1; TRBD1 aligns across 9 bases. Germline CDR1 and CDR2: MNHEY and SVGAGI. This CDR3 has 14 residues. After removal of 4 bases from V and 6 bases from J, the junction contained 6 bases not matched to a gene. The chain's CDR3 is CASSSTGGWAEAFF. CDR3 DNA sequence: TGTGCCAGCAGTTCCACAGGGGGCTGGGCTGAAGCTTTCTTT.

This clone was found a few times. The chain links TRBV5-1 to TRBJ2-5; TRBD2 might be the D (5 bases). Germline V gives CDR1 SGHRS, CDR2 YFSETQ. The CDR3 has 15 residues. The V gene lost 0 bases and the J gene lost 5 bases, with 14 bases spanning the gap. The CDR3 loop is CASSLGTAGSETQYF. The CDR3 DNA is TGCGCCAGCAGCTTGGGGACTGCGGGTAGCGAGACCCAGTACTTC.

V gene TRBV6-1 combines with J gene TRBJ2-3; D is possibly TRBD2 (5 bases). The CDR3 contains 20 residues. Trimming removed 2 bases from V and 0 bases from J, with 24 bases in between. Germline-derived CDR1 and CDR2 are MNHNS and SASEGT. The CDR3 loop is CASSEWRTGALWGSTDTQYF. The CDR3 nucleotides are TGTGCCAGCAGTGAATGGAGGACTGGTGCCCTATGGGGTAGCACAGATACGCAGTATTTT.

A remark on this clone: The identical CDR3 is also encoded by other nucleotide sequences in the sample. This chain connects TRBV7-6 to TRBJ1-1; a possible D gene is TRBD1 (6 bases). Germline-derived CDR1 and CDR2 are SGHVS and FNYEAQ. Trimming shortened V by 4 bases and J by 1 base, and 7 bases separated the two germline ends. CDR3 length: 13 amino acids. The CDR3 reads CASSSTGNTEAFF. Here the CDR3 DNA reads TGTGCCAGCAGCTCGACAGGGAACACTGAAGCTTTCTTT.

This chain links TRBV2 with TRBJ2-7; 8 bases agree with TRBD2. With 4 bases clipped from V and 5 bases from J, the junction kept 7 bases outside the gene matches. Germline CDR1 reads SNHLY; CDR2 reads FYNNEI. This CDR3 has 14 amino acids. The DNA for the CDR3 is TGTGCCAGCAGTGTTGGGCGGGAGGTCCACGAGCAGTACTTC. Residues: CASSVGREVHEQYF.

This sequence joins TRBV25-1 and TRBJ1-1; D gene ambiguous. Trimming removed 6 bases at V and 8 bases at J, with 10 bases between. Germline loops: CDR1 MGHDK, CDR2 SYGVNS. This CDR3 is built from 11 residues. The chain's CDR3 is CASRWAEEAFF. The CDR3 DNA follows: TGTGCCAGCAGGTGGGCCGAGGAAGCTTTCTTT.

The V gene is TRBV7-2, the J gene TRBJ2-7, with a weak D call TRBD2 (6 bases). The V end was cut by 1 base, the J end by 3 bases, with 10 bases between. Looked up from germline, CDR1 is SGHTA and CDR2 is FQGNSA. The CDR3 is made up of 14 amino acids. The CDR3 coding sequence is TGTGCCAGCAGCTTAGGAGCGGGCGTCTACGAGCAGTACTTC. Amino acid sequence: CASSLGAGVYEQYF.

The chain is built from TRBV10-3 and TRBJ2-7, with TRBD2 identical over 7 bases. The CDR3 runs to 16 residues. Germline CDR1 and CDR2: ENHRY and SYGVKD. V was clipped by 7 bases and J by 4 bases; unmatched bases: 16. CDR3 in DNA: TGTGCCATCAAAAGGTTCGGCCTAGCGGCCGAATACGAGCAGTACTTC. The encoded protein is CAIKRFGLAAEYEQYF.

This clone was observed a handful of times. The CDR3 DNA follows: TGTGCCAGCAGCCCATTCTTAGGCAGGGAGGGAAACAATGAGCAGTTCTTC. Protein: CASSPFLGREGNNEQFF. This rearrangement joins TRBV4-2 to TRBJ2-1, with 7 bases identical to TRBD2. The CDR3 sequence is 17 residues long. The V gene end was trimmed by 4 bases and the J gene end by 5 bases; junction bases not matched to a gene: 14. CDR1 is LGHNA, CDR2 YNFKEQ, per germline.

This clone was counted between two and nine times. The chain has TRBV27 and TRBJ2-5; D remains unclear. Per the germline V gene, CDR1 is MNHEY and CDR2 is SMNVEV (reference sequence). The CDR3 has 11 residues. The CDR3 nucleotides are TGTGCACTTCACCCCCAAGAGACCCAGTACTTC. This gives the protein CALHPQETQYF.

The CDR3 reads CSVEQTGRTEAFF. CDR3 coding DNA: TGCAGCGTTGAACAAACAGGGAGAACTGAAGCTTTCTTT. The chain employs TRBV29-1 and TRBJ1-1; a possible D gene is TRBD1 (6 bases). The CDR3 has 13 amino acids. With 2 bases removed from V and 5 bases from J, the gap between germline ends came to 12 bases. The germline gives CDR1 SQVTM, CDR2 ANQGSEA.

Points on this clone: The junction shows a germline mismatch at one end, possibly a read error. The genes are TRBV7-9 and TRBJ2-5, with D maybe TRBD2 (6 bases). Germline V gives CDR1 SEHNR, CDR2 FQNEAQ (reference sequence). This CDR3 is 13 amino acids long. CDR3 nucleotide sequence: TGTTCCAGCAGCTCCGGGGGTGTGGAGACCCAGTACTTC. It is translated as CSSSSGGVETQYF.

The chain is built from TRBV7-8 and TRBJ2-5, with D tentatively TRBD1 (5 bases). The CDR3 is 17 residues long. The germline V gene encodes CDR1 SGHVS and CDR2 FQNEAQ. The V and J ends lost 2 bases and 2 bases respectively, with 18 bases between them. The CDR3 DNA follows: TGTGCCAGCAGCTTACGTTGGGGTATGACAGTACAAGAGACCCAGTACTTC. It specifies CASSLRWGMTVQETQYF.

V is TRBV28 and J is TRBJ1-5, with 7 bases lining up with TRBD1. The CDR3 is 16 residues long. Germline V gives CDR1 MDHEN, CDR2 SYDVKM. Trimming cost V 6 bases and J 0 bases; bases outside gene matches: 8. CDR3 DNA sequence: TGTGCCAGCAGCCGGGGGACAGTCTTTAGCAATCAGCCCCAGCATTTT. Its protein is CASSRGTVFSNQPQHF.

The chain has TRBV7-2 and TRBJ2-1; 7 bases map to TRBD1. J was trimmed by 8 bases and V by 3 bases; bases with no gene match: 4. This CDR3 is built from 13 residues. Germline CDR1 is SGHTA and CDR2 is FQGNSA. CDR3 loop: CASSFQGVHEQFF. The CDR3 DNA reads as TGTGCCAGCAGCTTCCAGGGGGTCCATGAGCAGTTCTTC.

J is TRBJ2-7 and V is TRBV11-2; D remains unclear. Between the trimmed V and J ends, which lost 5 bases and 6 bases, there was a span of 17 bases. This CDR3 region has 14 residues. Germline lookup yields CDR1 SGHAT and CDR2 FQNNGV. Here the CDR3 DNA reads TGTGCCAGCAGCCTAAGAGGCCCCTCGCCCGAGCAGTACTTC. Residues: CASSLRGPSPEQYF. The variable domain in full, completed from reference TRBV11-2 and TRBJ2-7, reads EAGVAQSPRYKIIEKRQSVAFWCNPISGHATLYWYQQILGQGPKLLIQFQNNGVVDDSQLPKDRFSAERLKGVDSTLKIQPAKLEDSAVYLCASSLRGPSPEQYFGPGTRLTVT.

This clone appeared a few times. V and J are TRBV7-2 and TRBJ1-6; D not resolved. Germline V CDR1 and CDR2: SGHTA, FQGNSA. The CDR3 spans 15 residues. Between the trimmed V and J ends, which lost 0 bases and 6 bases, there was a span of 9 bases. In DNA, the CDR3 is TGTGCCAGCAGCTTAGCGCAGAGGCCTAATTCACCCCTCCACTTT. This sequence encodes CASSLAQRPNSPLHF.